The 22 T cell receptor beta chains presented below share a single source sample, sequenced in a study of beta chain features in type 1 diabetes. Study outcomes and limitations: In every one of the four CD4+ subsets, TCRB CDR3s were moderately but significantly shorter in Type 1 diabetes patients.

No antigen has been assigned to these receptors. Expressed TCRB transcripts were sequenced after all isolated RNA was converted to cDNA. Produced via immunoSEQ multiplex PCR; TCRdb's table is partial and in-frame only. Among 500,000 to 800,000 clones listed, around 12% were seen once. The sequenced sample consisted of naive CD4+ T cells from blood. The receptor source for this set is a man aged 30 to 39 with type 1 diabetes.

This clone was detected a few times. This chain connects TRBV4-2 to TRBJ1-2; 11 nucleotides align to TRBD1. CDR1 is LGHNA, CDR2 YNFKEQ, per germline. The ends lost 6 bases at V and 1 base at J; junction bases unmatched: 4. The CDR3 extends over 15 amino acids. The CDR3 reads CASSPDRGLNYGYTF. CDR3 nucleotide sequence: TGTGCCAGCAGTCCGGACAGGGGGCTTAACTATGGCTACACCTTC.

V gene TRBV7-9 combines with J gene TRBJ2-7, with TRBD1 as a possible D gene (6 bases). V was cut by 6 bases and J by 5 bases, with 8 bases left in between. The CDR3 sequence is 11 residues long. From germline, CDR1 is SEHNR and CDR2 FQNEAQ (reference sequence). The CDR3 DNA follows: TGTGCCAGCAGACAGGGTAACGAGCAGTACTTC. It codes for CASRQGNEQYF.

The V and J genes are TRBV11-2 and TRBJ2-3; either TRBD1 or TRBD2 may supply D (6 bases each). Per the germline V gene, CDR1 is SGHAT and CDR2 is FQNNGV. V dropped 5 bases and J dropped 4 bases, with 16 bases sitting between them. CDR3 length: 15 residues. The CDR3 is CASSPVEGGADTQYF. The CDR3 DNA reads as TGTGCCAGCAGCCCCGTCGAGGGGGGCGCAGATACGCAGTATTTT.

There are a few counts of this clone. The chain recombines TRBV18 with TRBJ2-3; 10 nucleotides line up with TRBD1. V trimming: 3 bases; J trimming: 5 bases; junction bases outside the gene matches: 8. The CDR3 contains 16 residues. The germline CDR1 and CDR2 sequences are KGHSH and LQKENI. CDR3 protein: CASSPPDRGSIDTQYF. CDR3 DNA: TGTGCCAGCTCACCCCCGGACAGGGGGTCAATAGATACGCAGTATTTT.

This clone was counted between two and nine times. The CDR3 spells CASSPTPQGRNEQFF. CDR3 coding DNA: TGCGCCAGCAGCCCCACCCCACAGGGGAGGAATGAGCAGTTCTTC. V gene TRBV5-1 combines with J gene TRBJ2-1; D might be TRBD1 (7 bases). The CDR3 runs to 15 residues. In germline, CDR1 is SGHRS, CDR2 YFSETQ. V gave up 4 bases and J gave up 7 bases, with 18 bases separating them.

This clone was detected only a few times. The chain uses TRBV2 and TRBJ2-1, with D uncertain. The V and J ends lost 6 bases and 0 bases respectively, with 9 bases between them. The CDR3 runs to 14 residues. Germline-derived CDR1 and CDR2 are SNHLY and FYNNEI. CDR3 in DNA: TGTGCCAGCAGCTTGATTGGCTCCTACAATGAGCAGTTCTTC. This codes for CASSLIGSYNEQFF.

The rearrangement uses TRBV6-6 and TRBJ1-5; the D gene is possibly TRBD1 (6 bases). V gave up 2 bases and J gave up 0 bases, with 11 bases separating them. Germline loops: CDR1 MNHNY, CDR2 SVGAGI (reference sequence). The CDR3 sequence is 16 residues long. The CDR3 DNA reads TGTGCCAGCAGTTACCTCCGGACAGATAGCAATCAGCCCCAGCATTTT. Translation gives CASSYLRTDSNQPQHF.

The chain couples TRBV2 to TRBJ1-5; 7 bases fit TRBD1. The CDR3 runs 14 residues. Germline V gene lookup returns CDR1 SNHLY and CDR2 FYNNEI. V was clipped by 7 bases and J by 4 bases; unmatched bases: 7. Here the CDR3 reads CASTPTGQNQPQHF. The CDR3 region has the DNA TGTGCCAGCACTCCGACAGGGCAAAATCAGCCCCAGCATTTT.

This clone was detected only a few times. The V call is TRBV7-8, the J call TRBJ2-3; TRBD2 aligns across 10 bases. The junction had 7 bases not matched to a gene; V was cut back by 2 bases and J by 2 bases. The CDR3 is made up of 17 amino acids. Germline CDR1 is SGHVS and CDR2 is FQNEAQ. For the CDR3, the DNA is TGTGCCAGCAGCTTAAATGGACTAGCGGAGTACACAGATACGCAGTATTTT. It translates to CASSLNGLAEYTDTQYF.

This chain links TRBV2 with TRBJ2-1; TRBD1 might be the D (6 bases). Germline V gene data show CDR1 as SNHLY and CDR2 as FYNNEI. V was shortened by 4 bases and J by 0 bases, with 28 bases between the two germline ends. The CDR3 loop spans 21 amino acids. DNA of the CDR3: TGTGCCAGCAGTGCAATGAGTACAGGGACCCTTCTCCCCAGCTCCTACAATGAGCAGTTCTTC. Translated: CASSAMSTGTLLPSSYNEQFF.

This clone has just a few counts. This chain connects TRBV7-2 to TRBJ2-7; a weak D match, TRBD2 (5 bases). With 3 bases removed from V and 3 bases from J, the gap between germline ends came to 18 bases. CDR3 length: 16 amino acids. Germline V gene lookup returns CDR1 SGHTA and CDR2 FQGNSA. CDR3 in amino acids: CASSLLPGLGDYEQYF. In DNA, the CDR3 is TGTGCCAGCAGCTTGCTCCCCGGGCTGGGAGACTACGAGCAGTACTTC. The full variable domain, completed using reference TRBV7-2 and TRBJ2-7, is GAGVSQSPSNKVTEKGKDVELRCDPISGHTALYWYRQSLGQGLEFLIYFQGNSAPDKSGLPSDRFSAERTGGSVSTLTIQRTQQEDSAVYLCASSLLPGLGDYEQYFGPGTRLTVT.

The table lists this clone with a few counts. The chain carries TRBV27 and TRBJ2-3; 7 positions agree with TRBD1. The CDR3 runs 15 residues. The J segment lost 6 bases and the V segment lost 1 base, leaving 7 bases of the junction unmatched. Germline CDR1 is MNHEY and CDR2 is SMNVEV (reference sequence). CDR3 protein: CASSLLVEGADTQYF. In nucleotides, the CDR3 is TGTGCCAGCAGTTTATTAGTTGAGGGGGCCGATACGCAGTATTTT.

The CDR3 nucleotides read TGCAGCGTTGCGGCGGGGGGGTTTGTCTACGAGCAGTACTTC. It translates to CSVAAGGFVYEQYF. The chain couples TRBV29-1 to TRBJ2-7, with 9 bases fitting TRBD2. With V trimmed by 4 bases and J by 3 bases, 7 bases remained unmatched. The CDR3 runs to 14 residues. In germline, CDR1 is SQVTM, CDR2 ANQGSEA.

The chain couples TRBV6-6 to TRBJ2-5; D call uncertain. This CDR3 is 13 amino acids long. Trimming took 8 bases from V and 1 from J, leaving 11 bases between them. The germline V gene encodes CDR1 MNHNY and CDR2 SVGAGI (reference sequence). The CDR3 loop is CASGGAVQETQYF. CDR3 nucleotide sequence: TGTGCCAGCGGCGGAGCCGTCCAAGAGACCCAGTACTTC.

This clone was observed a handful of times. The chain couples TRBV9 to TRBJ2-6; D is undetermined. Between the trimmed V and J ends, which lost 0 bases and 2 bases, there was a span of 9 bases. CDR1 and CDR2 (germline): SGDLS, YYNGEE. This CDR3 is built from 16 residues. The CDR3 reads CASSVGQAPGANVLTF. The DNA for the CDR3 is TGTGCCAGCAGCGTAGGTCAGGCCCCTGGGGCCAACGTCCTGACTTTC.

This sequence joins TRBV9 and TRBJ2-1; possibly TRBD2 for D (7 bases). Germline assignment: CDR1 SGDLS and CDR2 YYNGEE. CDR3 length: 16 amino acids. Between the trimmed V and J ends, which lost 4 bases and 6 bases, there was a span of 20 bases. In DNA form, the CDR3 reads TGTGCCAGCAGCTCTTCGGGGGGCGCCGTTTCCAATGAGCAGTTCTTC. Encoded protein: CASSSSGGAVSNEQFF.

This clone was seen a few times. The chain has TRBV2 and TRBJ2-5; 10 bases are shared with TRBD2. The CDR3 has 17 amino acids. Germline V CDR1 and CDR2: SNHLY, FYNNEI. Losses at the gene ends were 3 bases for V and 7 bases for J; bases not matched to a gene: 14. CDR3 nucleotides: TGTGCCAGCAGTGATGCGGCCCAGCGGGGGGGTCATGGGACCCAGTACTTC. Encoded protein: CASSDAAQRGGHGTQYF. Using reference TRBV2 and TRBJ2-5 for the parts outside the CDR3, the full variable domain is EPEVTQTPSHQVTQMGQEVILRCVPISNHLYFYWYRQILGQKVEFLVSFYNNEISEKSEIFDDQFSVERPDGSNFTLKIRSTKLEDSAMYFCASSDAAQRGGHGTQYFGPGTRLLVL.

The chain carries TRBV28 and TRBJ1-4; 10 nucleotides align to TRBD1. Trimming took 7 bases from V and 5 from J; bases not matched to a gene: 7. CDR3 length: 15 amino acids. CDR1 is MDHEN and CDR2 is SYDVKM in the germline V gene. The CDR3 DNA reads TGTGCCAGCAACACCCCGGGACAGGGGAATGAAAAACTGTTTTTT. Protein sequence: CASNTPGQGNEKLFF.

This clone was found a few times. The chain joins TRBV7-8 to TRBJ1-5, with TRBD1 matching over 7 bases. The ends lost 5 bases at V and 5 bases at J; junction bases unmatched: 15. This CDR3 contains 17 residues. Germline CDR1 is SGHVS and CDR2 is FQNEAQ. The CDR3 DNA follows: TGTGCCAGCAGCCGACAGGGCACGGCCTCGATTTATCAGCCCCAGCATTTT. Translated, it gives CASSRQGTASIYQPQHF.

V is TRBV15 and J is TRBJ2-7; possible D gene TRBD2, 6 bases. Germline lookup yields CDR1 LNHNV and CDR2 YYDKDF (reference sequence). V shed 6 bases and J shed 5 bases, with 20 bases lying between them. The CDR3 has 15 amino acids. For the CDR3, the DNA is TGTGCCACCAGTCCGGGCCCGGACGGGGAGGACGAGCAGTACTTC. The encoded protein is CATSPGPDGEDEQYF.

CDR3 nucleotides: TGTGCCAGCAGCCAAGATCTTACAGGGGGAACTCGGTCCTACGAGCAGTACTTC. This codes for CASSQDLTGGTRSYEQYF. V and J are TRBV4-2 and TRBJ2-7, with TRBD1 matching over 8 bases. There are 18 residues in the CDR3. Germline trimming cut 0 bases from V and 1 base from J; bases unmatched to any gene: 11. The V gene's germline CDR1 is LGHNA and CDR2 YNFKEQ.

The rearrangement links TRBV29-1 to TRBJ1-3; D remains unclear. V was pared by 2 bases and J by 5 bases, with 7 bases between. There are 12 residues in the CDR3. The V gene's germline CDR1 is SQVTM and CDR2 ANQGSEA. The CDR3 region is CSVEIGRNTIYF. The CDR3 coding sequence is TGCAGCGTTGAAATCGGAAGAAACACCATATATTTT.